This TCR beta chain was identified during a study of T cell responses to AZD1222 COVID-19 vaccine. Study overall: Second-dose groups at about 4 or about 12 weeks were pooled.

Worth noting for this clone: Its antigen is still unknown.

Here immunoSEQ multiplex PCR was the method, and the copy in TCRdb shows in-frame clones only, minus some. The table shows roughly 120,000 clones, with 70% to 90% occurring only once. The V segment lost 6 bases and the J segment 2 bases; nucleotides outside the gene matches: 4. Germline CDR1 is MDHEN and CDR2 is SYDVKM. This CDR3 is 14 amino acids long. Study-wide results and limits: Clonal diversity may have been underestimated in mostly white British donors.

The sequence was collected from an adult in good health. This material consisted of peripheral blood, taken on day 0 of AZD1222 vaccination. The chain links TRBV28 to TRBJ1-3, with 7 bases fitting TRBD1. Written as DNA, the CDR3 is TGTGCCAGCAGGAAAACAGGGGCTGGAAACACCATATATTTT. This codes for CASRKTGAGNTIYF.